This TCR beta chain was found in a study of T cell responses to AZD1222 COVID-19 vaccine. Regarding the study as a whole: Clonal diversity was possibly underestimated; the donors were predominantly white British and more often female. When two AZD1222 doses had been given, Spike-specific TCR breadth and depth rose.

Sequencing used immunoSEQ multiplex PCR; TCRdb keeps in-frame clones, though not all of them. The repertoire holds about 130,000 clones, with approximately 85% as singletons. As for this clone: The antigen is unknown.

CDR3 length: 16 residues. CDR1 and CDR2 from the germline V gene are ENHRY and SYGVKD. Between the trimmed V and J ends, which lost 6 bases and 0 bases, there was a span of 15 bases. The source was peripheral blood, collected on day 0 of AZD1222 vaccination. This chain links TRBV10-3 with TRBJ1-3; D perhaps matches TRBD1 (6 bases). The clonotype comes from an adult in good health. The CDR3 region has the DNA TGTGCCATCAGGAACGGACAGCGCAACTCTGGAAACACCATATATTTT. It codes for CAIRNGQRNSGNTIYF.